The clone carrying this TCR beta chain was seen repeatedly, ten times or more. Its antigen is unidentified. The CDR3 sequence is 15 residues long. Trimming stripped 3 bases from V and 3 bases from J, with 14 bases between. Scientists amplified the TCR beta CDR3 regions from RNA transcripts. In the first round, RT-PCR was carried out with HTBI primers, and a multiplex PCR formed the second round. TCRdb itself ran the multiplex PCR reads through MiXCR, one entry per CDR3 protein. The table has about 370,000 distinct CDR3 sequences, about 18% seen once. It was from 10 ml of fresh peripheral blood that the PBMCs came. The sample belongs to a study of Graves' ophthalmopathy and Graves' hyperthyroidism. Whole-study findings and limits: Most thyroid clonotypes expanded beyond 0.001 frequency were also found in blood.

The sample was peripheral blood. This receptor was identified in an adult woman with stable Graves' hyperthyroidism. The chain couples TRBV12-3 or TRBV12-4 to TRBJ2-5; D may be TRBD1 (6 bases). CDR3 protein: CASSFRFNREETQYF. DNA for the CDR3: TGTGCCAGCAGTTTCCGGTTTAACAGGGAAGAGACCCAGTACTTC.